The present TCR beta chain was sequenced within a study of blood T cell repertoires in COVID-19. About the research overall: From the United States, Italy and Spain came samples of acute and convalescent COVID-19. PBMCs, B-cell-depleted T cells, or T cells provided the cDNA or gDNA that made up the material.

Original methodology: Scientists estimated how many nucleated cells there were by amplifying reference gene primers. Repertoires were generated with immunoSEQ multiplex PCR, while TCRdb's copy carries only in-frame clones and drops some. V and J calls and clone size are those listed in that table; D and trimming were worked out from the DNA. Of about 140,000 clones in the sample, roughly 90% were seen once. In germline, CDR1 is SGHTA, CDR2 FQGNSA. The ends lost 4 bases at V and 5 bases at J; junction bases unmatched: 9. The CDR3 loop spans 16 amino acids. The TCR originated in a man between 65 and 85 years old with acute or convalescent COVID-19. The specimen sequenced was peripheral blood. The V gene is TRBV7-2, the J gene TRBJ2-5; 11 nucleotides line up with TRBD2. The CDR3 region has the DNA TGTGCCAGCAGCTCCCGACTAGCGGGAACTGGGGAGACCCAGTACTTC. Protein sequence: CASSSRLAGTGETQYF.